The 5 T cell receptor beta chains given below trace back to one sample, sequenced in a study of Graves' ophthalmopathy and Graves' hyperthyroidism. Beta-chain TCR CDR3 regions were amplified from RNA transcripts. Second-round multiplex PCR followed a first-round RT-PCR using HTBI primers. TCRdb reprocessed the multiplex PCR reads with MiXCR, giving one entry per CDR3 protein. The data contain around 590,000 distinct CDR3 sequences, less than 45% of them seen just once; the ten biggest clones take up about 4.2%. Sequencing was done on a sample of peripheral blood or thyroid tissue (not recorded which). All receptors come from an adult man with Graves' hyperthyroidism.

V is TRBV7-9 and J is TRBJ1-6; tentatively, D is TRBD1 (5 bases). The CDR3 covers 14 residues. Per the germline V gene, CDR1 is SEHNR and CDR2 is FQNEAQ (reference sequence). V was clipped by 4 bases and J by 9 bases, with 13 bases between them. The CDR3 protein is CASSYVGDGSPLHF. The CDR3 nucleotides are TGTGCCAGCAGCTATGTAGGGGATGGTTCACCCCTCCACTTT.

This clonotype was seen at least ten times. The chain has TRBV6-2 or TRBV6-3 and TRBJ2-6, with D tentatively TRBD2 (5 bases). With 2 bases removed from V and 0 bases from J, the gap between germline ends came to 8 bases. The V gene's germline CDR1 is MNHEY and CDR2 SVGEGT. The CDR3 spans 16 residues. The CDR3 loop reads CASSYHGNSGANVLTF. The CDR3 DNA reads as TGTGCCAGCAGTTACCACGGGAACTCTGGGGCCAACGTCCTGACTTTC.

This clonotype was recorded at least ten times. The chain has TRBV2 and TRBJ1-2, with a possible D match to TRBD1 (5 bases). Trimming left V 4 bases short and J 4 bases short, with 7 bases between. The CDR3 is 12 amino acids. Germline CDR1 is SNHLY and CDR2 is FYNNEI. CDR3 residues: CASSVTAYGYTF. CDR3 sequence (DNA): TGTGCCAGCAGTGTGACAGCCTATGGCTACACCTTC.

Comment on this clonotype: A much more abundant neighbour one base away suggests this may be a read error. The chain combines TRBV12-3 or TRBV12-4 with TRBJ1-1; D is possibly TRBD1 (5 bases). This CDR3 has 12 residues. The CDR3 is CTSSRQHTEAFF. The CDR3 DNA follows: TGTACCAGCAGTCGACAGCACACTGAAGCTTTCTTT.

This chain uses TRBV20-1 with TRBJ1-6; 10 bases map to TRBD1. The CDR3 loop spans 13 amino acids. In germline, CDR1 is DFQATT, CDR2 SNEGSKA (reference sequence). V was clipped by 4 bases and J by 11 bases; unmatched bases: 5. The CDR3 region is CSATGTGEAPLHF. CDR3 nucleotide sequence: TGCAGTGCTACCGGGACAGGGGAAGCACCCCTCCACTTT.